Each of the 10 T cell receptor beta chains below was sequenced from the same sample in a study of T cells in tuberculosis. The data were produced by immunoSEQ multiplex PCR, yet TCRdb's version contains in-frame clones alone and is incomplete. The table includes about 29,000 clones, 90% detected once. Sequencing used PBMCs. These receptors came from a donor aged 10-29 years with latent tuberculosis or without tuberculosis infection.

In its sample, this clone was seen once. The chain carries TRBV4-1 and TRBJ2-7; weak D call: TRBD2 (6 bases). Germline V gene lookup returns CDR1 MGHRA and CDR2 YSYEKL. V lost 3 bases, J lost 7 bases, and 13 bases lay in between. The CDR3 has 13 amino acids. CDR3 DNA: TGCGCCAGCAGCCAGGTCAGGGCGGGGGAGCAGTACTTC. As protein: CASSQVRAGEQYF.

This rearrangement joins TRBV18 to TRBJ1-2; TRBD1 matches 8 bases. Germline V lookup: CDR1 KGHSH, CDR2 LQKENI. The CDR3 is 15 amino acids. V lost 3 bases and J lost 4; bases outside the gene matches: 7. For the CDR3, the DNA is TGTGCCAGCTCACCGGAGACAGGGGCCTTCTATGGCTACACCTTC. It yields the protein CASSPETGAFYGYTF.

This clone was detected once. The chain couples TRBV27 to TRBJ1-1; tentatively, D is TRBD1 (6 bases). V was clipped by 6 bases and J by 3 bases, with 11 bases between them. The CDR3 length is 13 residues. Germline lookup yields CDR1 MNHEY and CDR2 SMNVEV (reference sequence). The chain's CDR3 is CASSRGWHTEAFF. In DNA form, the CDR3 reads TGTGCCAGCAGCAGGGGCTGGCACACTGAAGCTTTCTTT.

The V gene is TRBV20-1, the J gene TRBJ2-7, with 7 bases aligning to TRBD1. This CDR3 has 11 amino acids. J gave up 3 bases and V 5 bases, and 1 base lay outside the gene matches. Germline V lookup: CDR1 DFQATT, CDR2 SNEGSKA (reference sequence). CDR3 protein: CSAQGDYEQYF. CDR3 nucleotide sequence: TGCAGTGCTCAGGGGGACTACGAGCAGTACTTC.

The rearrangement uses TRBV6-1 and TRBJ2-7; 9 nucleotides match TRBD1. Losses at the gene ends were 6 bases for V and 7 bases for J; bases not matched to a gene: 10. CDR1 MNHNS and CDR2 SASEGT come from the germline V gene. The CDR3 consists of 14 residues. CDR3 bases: TGTGCCAGCAGGCCGGGACAGGGTTCGATGGAGCAGTACTTC. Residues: CASRPGQGSMEQYF.

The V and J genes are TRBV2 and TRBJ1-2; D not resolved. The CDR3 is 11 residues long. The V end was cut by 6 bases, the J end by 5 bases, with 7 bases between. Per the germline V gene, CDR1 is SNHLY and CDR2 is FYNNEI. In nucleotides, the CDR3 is TGTGCCAGCAGCGGCGGGTATGGCTACACCTTC. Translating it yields CASSGGYGYTF.

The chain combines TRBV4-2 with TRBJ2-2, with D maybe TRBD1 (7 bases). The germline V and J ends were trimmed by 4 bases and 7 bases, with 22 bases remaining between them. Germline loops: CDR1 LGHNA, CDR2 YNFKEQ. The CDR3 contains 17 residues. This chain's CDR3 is CASSPPSQGGHGGELFF. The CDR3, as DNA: TGTGCCAGCAGCCCGCCTAGTCAGGGGGGACACGGCGGGGAGCTGTTTTTT.

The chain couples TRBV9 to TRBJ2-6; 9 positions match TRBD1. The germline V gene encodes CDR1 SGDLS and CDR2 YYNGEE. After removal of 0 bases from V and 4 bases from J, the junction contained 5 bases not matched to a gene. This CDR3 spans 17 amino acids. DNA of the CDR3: TGTGCCAGCAGCGTAGGGACAGGGGTAGACGGGGCCAACGTCCTGACTTTC. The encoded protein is CASSVGTGVDGANVLTF.

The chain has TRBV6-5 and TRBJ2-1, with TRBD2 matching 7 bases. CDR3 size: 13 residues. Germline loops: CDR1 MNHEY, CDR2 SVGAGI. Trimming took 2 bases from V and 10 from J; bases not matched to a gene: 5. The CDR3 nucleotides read TGTGCCAGCAGTTACGTGCAGGGACTAGAGCAGTTCTTC. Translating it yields CASSYVQGLEQFF.

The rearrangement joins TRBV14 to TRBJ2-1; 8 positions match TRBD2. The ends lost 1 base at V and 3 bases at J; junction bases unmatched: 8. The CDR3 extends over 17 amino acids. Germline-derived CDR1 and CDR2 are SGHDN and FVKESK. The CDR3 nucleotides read TGTGCCAGCAGCCAAGGGTGGCGGGGGGCCTTCTACAATGAGCAGTTCTTC. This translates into CASSQGWRGAFYNEQFF.